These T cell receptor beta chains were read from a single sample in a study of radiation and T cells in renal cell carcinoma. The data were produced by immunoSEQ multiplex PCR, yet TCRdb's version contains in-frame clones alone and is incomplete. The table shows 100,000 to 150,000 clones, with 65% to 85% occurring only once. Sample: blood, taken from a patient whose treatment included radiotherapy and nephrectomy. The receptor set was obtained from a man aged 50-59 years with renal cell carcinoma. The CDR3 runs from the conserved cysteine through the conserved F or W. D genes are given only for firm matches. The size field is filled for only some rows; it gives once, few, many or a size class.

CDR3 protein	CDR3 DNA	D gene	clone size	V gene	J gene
CASSLGVWKGNTGELFF	TGTGCCAGCAGCTTAGGGGTTTGGAAGGGAAACACCGGGGAGCTGTTTTTT	-	once	TRBV11-3	TRBJ2-2
CASSLVSGQDTQYF	TGCGCCAGCAGCTTGGTATCGGGACAAGATACGCAGTATTTT	-	-	TRBV5-1	TRBJ2-3
CASSEQDANTEAFF	TGTGCCAGCAGCGAACAGGATGCGAACACTGAAGCTTTCTTT	-	-	TRBV7-9	TRBJ1-1
CASGLDSTWGELFF	TGTGCTAGTGGTTTGGACTCAACTTGGGGGGAGCTGTTTTTT	-	-	TRBV12-5	TRBJ2-2
CASSPRVVYEQYF	TGTGCCAGCTCACCACGGGTAGTCTACGAGCAGTACTTC	-	-	TRBV18	TRBJ2-7
CASSLDGTSRVAGELFF	TGCGCCAGCAGCTTGGATGGGACGTCTCGGGTCGCCGGGGAGCTGTTTTTT	-	-	TRBV5-1	TRBJ2-2
CASSLVQVEQPQHF	TGTGCCAGCAGCTTAGTGCAGGTAGAGCAGCCCCAGCATTTT	-	few	TRBV7-8	TRBJ1-5
CASSMGQKNTEAFF	TGTGCCAGTAGTATGGGTCAGAAAAACACTGAAGCTTTCTTT	-	-	TRBV19	TRBJ1-1
CASSTTGSPYEQYF	TGTGCCAGCAGTACGACAGGGTCCCCCTACGAGCAGTACTTC	TRBD1	-	TRBV6-1	TRBJ2-7
CASISRGHYEQYF	TGTGCCAGCATTAGTCGGGGGCACTACGAGCAGTACTTC	-	-	TRBV6-6	TRBJ2-7
CASSLGQGQETQYF	TGTGCCAGCAGCTTAGGACAGGGCCAAGAGACCCAGTACTTC	TRBD1	-	TRBV7-2	TRBJ2-5
CAWSLDFVSGEQYF	TGTGCCTGGAGTCTTGACTTTGTCTCCGGCGAGCAGTACTTC	-	-	TRBV30	TRBJ2-7
CASRPSGSYEQYF	TGTGCCAGCCGTCCTAGCGGTTCCTACGAGCAGTACTTC	TRBD2	-	TRBV28	TRBJ2-7
CASSLGADEKLFF	TGTGCCAGTAGTCTGGGGGCGGATGAAAAACTGTTTTTT	-	-	TRBV19	TRBJ1-4
CASSELAGQEGNTQYF	TGTGCCAGCAGTGAGCTAGCGGGCCAAGAAGGCAATACGCAGTATTTT	TRBD2	-	TRBV6-1	TRBJ2-3
CASSGEAVSTGELFF	TGTGCCAGCAGTGGAGAGGCGGTCAGCACCGGGGAGCTGTTTTTT	-	-	TRBV2	TRBJ2-2
CSADVSSPGTDTQYF	TGCAGCGCCGACGTCTCCTCCCCGGGGACAGATACGCAGTATTTT	-	-	TRBV29-1	TRBJ2-3
CASSIERQGVNEQFF	TGTGCCAGTAGTATCGAGCGACAGGGTGTTAATGAGCAGTTCTTC	TRBD1	-	TRBV19	TRBJ2-1
CASSLDRAEDTQYF	TGTGCCAGCAGCTTAGACAGGGCGGAAGATACGCAGTATTTT	-	-	TRBV11-2	TRBJ2-3
CAWSVIGRNNQPQHF	TGTGCCTGGAGTGTAATTGGCAGGAACAATCAGCCCCAGCATTTT	-	-	TRBV30	TRBJ1-5
CASSLNNEQFF	TGTGCCAGCAGCCTGAACAATGAGCAGTTCTTC	-	-	TRBV7-3	TRBJ2-1
CASSEGMGRPNTLFF	TGTGCCAGCAGTGAGGGGATGGGGAGGCCGAATACACTGTTCTTC	-	few	TRBV2	TRBJ2-1
CASSQFQGYYEQYF	TGCGCCAGCAGCCAATTTCAGGGGTACTACGAGCAGTACTTC	-	-	TRBV4-1	TRBJ2-7
CASSRGSRTQYF	TGTGCCAGCAGCCGAGGGTCGCGGACCCAGTACTTC	-	few	TRBV14	TRBJ2-5
CASRPGQGAGGQYF	TGTGCCAGCAGACCTGGACAGGGCGCTGGCGGCCAGTACTTC	TRBD1	-	TRBV27	TRBJ2-5
CASSTTGGQGELFF	TGTGCCAGTAGCACGACAGGGGGTCAAGGGGAGCTGTTTTTT	TRBD1	-	TRBV19	TRBJ2-2
CASSLSSSPADTQYF	TGCGCCAGCAGCTTGTCGTCGTCGCCGGCAGATACGCAGTATTTT	-	-	TRBV5-1	TRBJ2-3
CASCELGGNTIYF	TGTGCCAGTTGCGAACTCGGCGGAAACACCATATATTTT	-	few	TRBV19	TRBJ1-3
CSARPIYEQYF	TGCAGTGCTAGACCTATATACGAGCAGTACTTC	-	-	TRBV20-1	TRBJ2-7
CASSQDSSGANVLTF	TGCGCCAGCAGCCAAGATTCCTCTGGGGCCAACGTCCTGACTTTC	-	-	TRBV4-1	TRBJ2-6
CASSSTLKGNTIYF	TGTGCCAGCAGTTCCACCCTAAAAGGAAACACCATATATTTT	-	-	TRBV27	TRBJ1-3
CASSLGGTGNYGYTF	TGTGCCAGCAGCTTGGGGGGAACAGGGAACTATGGCTACACCTTC	-	-	TRBV5-4	TRBJ1-2
CASSLTYEQYF	TGTGCCAGCAGTTTAACCTACGAGCAGTACTTC	-	-	TRBV6-6	TRBJ2-7
CASSRSLETSRYTDTQYF	TGCGCCAGCAGTCGCTCACTTGAGACTAGCCGTTACACAGATACGCAGTATTTT	TRBD2	-	TRBV5-1	TRBJ2-3
CASSADSQETQYF	TGTGCCAGCTCAGCGGACAGCCAAGAGACCCAGTACTTC	-	-	TRBV18	TRBJ2-5
CASRRNRAPSTDTQYF	TGTGCCAGCAGACGCAACAGGGCACCTAGCACAGATACGCAGTATTTT	-	once	TRBV6-6	TRBJ2-3
CANARGAGPQHF	TGTGCCAACGCCCGGGGAGCGGGGCCCCAGCATTTT	-	-	TRBV28	TRBJ1-5
CASVGWGRGYTF	TGTGCCAGTGTGGGATGGGGGCGAGGCTACACCTTC	-	-	TRBV6-5	TRBJ1-2
CASSPGGGNQPQHF	TGTGCCAGCAGCCCGGGGGGTGGCAATCAGCCCCAGCATTTT	-	-	TRBV9	TRBJ1-5
CSVGRRQGAFGGGYTF	TGCAGCGTTGGTCGAAGACAGGGGGCGTTTGGAGGCGGCTACACCTTC	TRBD1	-	TRBV29-1	TRBJ1-2
CAISEKTGGYNEQFF	TGTGCCATCAGTGAGAAGACAGGGGGATACAATGAGCAGTTCTTC	TRBD1	-	TRBV10-3	TRBJ2-1
CASSLRTGEQYF	TGTGCCAGCAGCTTGCGAACCGGCGAGCAGTACTTC	-	-	TRBV11-2	TRBJ2-7
CASSLGGPGPEQYF	TGCGCCAGCAGCTTGGGGGGACCGGGGCCCGAGCAGTACTTC	-	-	TRBV5-1	TRBJ2-7
CASSQQGSGNTIYF	TGTGCCAGCTCCCAACAGGGGTCGGGAAACACCATATATTTT	TRBD1	few	TRBV6-6	TRBJ1-3
CASGSDNNYGYTF	TGTGCTAGTGGTAGCGACAATAACTATGGCTACACCTTC	-	-	TRBV12-5	TRBJ1-2
CASSGRDRIYEQYF	TGTGCCAGCAGCGGCCGGGACAGAATCTACGAGCAGTACTTC	TRBD1	-	TRBV7-9	TRBJ2-7
CASSQEGVEYQPQHF	TGCGCCAGCAGCCAAGAAGGGGTGGAGTATCAGCCCCAGCATTTT	-	-	TRBV4-1	TRBJ1-5
CAWSLDLGHGYTF	TGTGCCTGGAGTTTAGACCTGGGCCATGGCTACACCTTC	-	-	TRBV30	TRBJ1-2
CASSRQTGTVNTEAFF	TGTGCCAGCTCACGCCAAACCGGTACGGTCAACACTGAAGCTTTCTTT	-	-	TRBV18	TRBJ1-1
CASTPHPGITEAFF	TGTGCCAGCACCCCTCACCCAGGGATCACTGAAGCTTTCTTT	-	few	TRBV27	TRBJ1-1